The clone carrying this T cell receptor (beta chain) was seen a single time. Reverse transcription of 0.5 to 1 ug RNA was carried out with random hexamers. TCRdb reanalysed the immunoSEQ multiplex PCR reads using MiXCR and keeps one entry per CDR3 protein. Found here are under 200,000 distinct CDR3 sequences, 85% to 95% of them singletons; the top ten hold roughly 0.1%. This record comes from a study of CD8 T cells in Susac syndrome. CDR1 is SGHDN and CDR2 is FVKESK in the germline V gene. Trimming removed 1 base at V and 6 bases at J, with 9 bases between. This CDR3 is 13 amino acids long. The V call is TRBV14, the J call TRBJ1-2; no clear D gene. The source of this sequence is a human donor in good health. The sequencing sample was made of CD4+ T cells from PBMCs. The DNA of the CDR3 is TGTGCCAGCAGCCAAGGCCTTACTAATGGCTACACCTTC. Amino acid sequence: CASSQGLTNGYTF.